This TCR beta chain was found in a study of blood T cell repertoires in COVID-19. Study as a whole: From the United States, Italy and Spain came samples of acute and convalescent COVID-19. In each case, the material was cDNA or gDNA derived from T cells, B-cell-depleted T cells, or PBMCs.

Participants were placed into cohorts based on the clinical history they reported. Recovery meant two consecutive negative NP/OP PCR tests, professional clearance, or resolved symptoms. Here immunoSEQ multiplex PCR was the method, and the copy in TCRdb shows in-frame clones only, minus some. The repertoire consists of roughly 250,000 clones, with about 87% occurring once and the leading ten covering about 1.5%. V lost 6 bases and J 8 bases, leaving 24 bases between the germline ends. Per the germline V gene, CDR1 is MNHEY and CDR2 is SMNVEV (reference sequence). This CDR3 contains 16 residues. The receptor comes from a woman in her fifties or sixties who had recovered from COVID-19. This chain links TRBV27 with TRBJ2-3; tentative D call: TRBD2 (7 bases). Specimen: PBMCs or T cells enriched from blood (not recorded which). DNA of the CDR3: TGTGCCAGCAGCCGCCGGACCAAGGGGGGGGATGGTACGCAGTATTTT. Its translation is CASSRRTKGGDGTQYF.